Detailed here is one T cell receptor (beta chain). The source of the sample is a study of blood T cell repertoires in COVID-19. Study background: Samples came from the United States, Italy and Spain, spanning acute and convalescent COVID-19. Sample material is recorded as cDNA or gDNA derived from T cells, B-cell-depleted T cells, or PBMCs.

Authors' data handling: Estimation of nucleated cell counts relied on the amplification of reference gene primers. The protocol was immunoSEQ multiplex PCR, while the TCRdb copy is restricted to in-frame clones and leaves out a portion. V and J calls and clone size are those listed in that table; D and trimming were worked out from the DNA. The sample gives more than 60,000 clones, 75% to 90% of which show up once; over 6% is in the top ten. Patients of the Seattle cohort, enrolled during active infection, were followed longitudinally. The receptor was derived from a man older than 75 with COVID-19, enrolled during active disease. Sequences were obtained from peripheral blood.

CDR3 sequence: CASRLTNTQYF. CDR3 nucleotides: TGTGCCAGCAGATTGACAAATACGCAGTATTTT. The chain has TRBV12-3 or TRBV12-4 and TRBJ2-3; D gene uncertain. Trimming removed 6 bases from V and 7 bases from J, with 8 bases in between. This CDR3 has 11 residues.